This TCR beta chain is from a study of T cell changes during pregnancy in multiple sclerosis. The germline gives CDR1 LNHDA, CDR2 SQIVND (reference sequence). V lost 5 bases to trimming and J lost 0 bases, with 11 bases between them. CDR3 length equals 15 residues. Here immunoSEQ multiplex PCR was the method, and the copy in TCRdb shows in-frame clones only, minus some. The table records about 80,000 clones, approximately 95% of them present only once. The rearrangement joins TRBV19 to TRBJ2-1; unclear D gene. The specimen was peripheral blood, collected in the second trimester of pregnancy. This sequence originates from a female donor in good health, enrolled as a control in a pregnancy study. The CDR3 DNA reads TGTGCCAGTAGTGTCGACCACAGCTCCTACAATGAGCAGTTCTTC. Protein: CASSVDHSSYNEQFF.